The 7 T cell receptor beta chains below were found in one sample sequenced in a study of cytomegalovirus exposure and HLA in healthy donors. It was with 60 Vbeta and 13 Jbeta primers that the PCR ran. Method: immunoSEQ multiplex PCR; TCRdb's copy keeps in-frame clones and lacks some. This sample carries around 120,000 clones, more than 75% of them seen once, and the ten largest clones take roughly 1.8%. Sequencing was carried out using PBMCs. The receptors were sampled from a man in his late teens or twenties in good health and CMV-seronegative.

The chain joins TRBV2 to TRBJ1-1; 8 nucleotides match TRBD1. With V trimmed by 7 bases and J by 5 bases, 12 bases remained unmatched. CDR1 and CDR2 from the germline V gene are SNHLY and FYNNEI. CDR3 length: 15 residues. This chain's CDR3 is CASTRQGAPATEAFF. CDR3 bases: TGTGCCAGCACCCGCCAGGGGGCCCCCGCGACTGAAGCTTTCTTT.

This chain joins TRBV12-5 and TRBJ1-2; 10 nucleotides match TRBD1. CDR3 length: 15 amino acids. V lost 4 bases, J lost 3 bases, and 5 bases stayed unmatched. CDR1 is LGHNT, CDR2 FRNRAP, per germline. The CDR3, as DNA: TGTGCTAGTGGTTCCGGACAGGGGGGGCACTATGGCTACACCTTC. It is translated as CASGSGQGGHYGYTF.

This rearrangement joins TRBV7-2 to TRBJ2-5; no firm D call. Germline V gene data show CDR1 as SGHTA and CDR2 as FQGNSA. The CDR3 extends over 15 amino acids. V was shortened by 1 base and J by 0 bases, with 9 bases between the two germline ends. As DNA, the CDR3 is TGTGCCAGCAGCTTAGGGGCCCTGTACCAAGAGACCCAGTACTTC. Protein sequence: CASSLGALYQETQYF.

This clone was seen only once. The chain combines TRBV7-8 with TRBJ2-3; 10 nucleotides match TRBD2. With V trimmed by 4 bases and J by 4 bases, 5 bases remained unmatched. This CDR3 region has 15 residues. CDR1 is SGHVS, CDR2 FQNEAQ, per germline. In DNA form, the CDR3 reads TGTGCCAGCAGCTCTCAGCGGGGGGGAGCAGATACGCAGTATTTT. Residues: CASSSQRGGADTQYF.

The table lists this clone with a few counts. The chain joins TRBV6-5 to TRBJ1-4; 7 bases match TRBD1. Germline lookup yields CDR1 MNHEY and CDR2 SVGAGI. This CDR3 is built from 13 residues. Trimming removed 1 base from V and 7 bases from J; junction bases left unmatched: 0. CDR3 DNA sequence: TGTGCCAGCAGTTACTGGACAGGTGAAAAACTGTTTTTT. Translation gives CASSYWTGEKLFF.

This clone was observed a single time. The chain joins TRBV6-5 to TRBJ1-1; maybe TRBD1 (6 bases). CDR3 length equals 13 residues. Germline CDR1 MNHEY, CDR2 SVGAGI. V was shortened by 6 bases and J by 4 bases, with 12 bases between the two germline ends. The CDR3 nucleotides are TGTGCCAGCAGACGCAGGGGATCCACTGAAGCTTTCTTT. Translated: CASRRRGSTEAFF.

This clone has more than one count but fewer than ten. The CDR3 reads CASSLTGTGGKGTEAFF. CDR3 coding DNA: TGTGCCAGCAGCCTGACCGGCACAGGGGGCAAGGGCACTGAAGCTTTCTTT. V usage is TRBV7-3 and J usage is TRBJ1-1, with 9 bases aligning to TRBD1. V was clipped by 5 bases and J by 4 bases; unmatched bases: 14. The CDR3 sequence is 17 residues long. In germline, CDR1 is SGHTA, CDR2 FQGTGA.